This T cell receptor (beta chain) originates from a study of T cells in localized non-small cell lung cancer. The study's findings and limits: Tumor trailed uninvolved adjacent lung in T cell clonality, which peaked there. Adjacent lung had a median around 60 of the 100 largest tumor clones. Longer overall survival accompanied higher blood T cell density.

The protocol was immunoSEQ multiplex PCR, while the TCRdb copy is restricted to in-frame clones and leaves out a portion. The table shows roughly 19,000 clones, with 85% to 90% occurring only once. About this clone itself: No antigen is known for it.

This TCR derives from a man aged 40 to 69 with stage II squamous cell lung carcinoma. This material consisted of PBMCs, taken before any cancer treatment.

For the CDR3, the DNA is TGTGCCAGCCAAGGGAAGGGGGCCCACTCTGGAAACACCATATATTTT. Protein product: CASQGKGAHSGNTIYF. This chain connects TRBV18 to TRBJ1-3; 7 nucleotides align to TRBD1. There are 16 residues in the CDR3. V gave up 8 bases and J gave up 0 bases; unmatched junction bases: 10. CDR1 is KGHSH and CDR2 is LQKENI in the germline V gene.